The entry below describes one T cell receptor (beta chain). This clone was seen only a few times. Its antigen specificity is not known. Within one base of it there is no much larger clone, and no base qualities were kept. From the germline V gene, CDR1 is MGHRA and CDR2 is YSYEKL. Trimming accounts for 3 bases at V and 2 bases at J, while the number of junction bases matched to no gene is 4. Taken from cysteine to phenylalanine, the CDR3 has 15 residues. Only the CDR3 DNA is retained, 45 bases long and in frame from the first base. This entry comes from a study of cytomegalovirus exposure and HLA in healthy donors (dated by TCRdb to the late 2010s). About the study as a whole: According to a later analysis, the 120 or so validation repertoires were produced on the same platform as the 666 repertoires of the first cohort. Besides the first cohort of 666 subjects, a separate validation cohort made up of some 110 different subjects was used. To predict cytomegalovirus infection status, the study combined high-throughput TCR immunosequencing, statistical association of individual TCRs with disease status, and machine learning. The study aimed to test whether signatures of past pathogen exposure could be identified by cataloging public T cell receptors. Results the study describes overall, beyond this receptor: In the study, around 150 TCR beta chains were listed as associated with cytomegalovirus. In a later analysis, TCRs clustered in the first cohort were found to also tend to co-occur in the roughly 120 validation repertoires, with approximately 93% of cluster scores above 0. Most TCR sequences were seen in very few donors, while some public TCRs were found in many individuals. In vitro tests confirmed that a few of the cytomegalovirus-associated TCR beta chains recognize cytomegalovirus antigens. In both the original and validation cohorts, the classifier was reported to diagnose cytomegalovirus status with high specificity and sensitivity. The validation cohort had no HLA typing available for a later analysis, so co-occurrence within that cohort was assessed over all 120 or so repertoires. The authors suggested that the approach could potentially be generalized to other disease states and immunological phenotypes.

Preparation of the library involved the immunoSEQ multiplex PCR assay. On the study's bioinformatics: To diagnose cytomegalovirus status from the catalog of TCR beta chain sequences, a statistical classification framework was built. Imported from immuneACCESS, the table was reduced by TCRdb to in-frame sequences with V and J called. These copies leave out some clones; in studies compared against another copy, an unresolved V gene accounts for under half, and the cause of the remainder is not known. The DNA gave D and trimming, while V, J and clone size come from that table. The sample table holds roughly 130,000 clones, of which 80% to 90% were seen once. Of the sample, less than 3% is held by the ten largest clones. The donors were included in the validation cohort of 120 subjects, a group kept apart from the roughly 700-subject first cohort.

The source is a man aged 18 to 35 in good health and CMV-seronegative. Sequenced material: PBMCs. The chain is encoded by TRBV4-1 joined to TRBJ1-5, with 7 middle bases fitting TRBD1. CDR3 sequence: CASSQHRGRNQPQHF. The DNA sequence is as follows: TGCGCCAGCAGCCAGCACAGGGGTCGCAATCAGCCCCAGCATTTT.